This T cell receptor beta chain was documented in a study of blood T cells in healthy people across ages. Findings and caveats of the study: PBMC samples, being unsorted, prevented any conclusive comparison of naive and antigen-experienced cells. More naive CD4+ cells and higher diversity were found in long-lived than in aged donors. Older individuals had lower TCR beta diversity per million T cells (the decline was roughly linear). Researchers deemed the diversity estimates from one million T cells underestimates.

The germline CDR1 and CDR2 sequences are LGHNA and YSLEER. This CDR3 has 17 amino acids. The V end lost 1 base, the J end lost 4 bases, and 19 bases lay between the germline ends. Regarding this clonotype: Antigen unknown.

For the second PCR, which ran for about 6 to 11 cycles, a sample-barcoded 5' primer and a J-beta primer mix were used. TCRdb re-analysed the 5' RACE reads in MiXCR, keeping a single row per CDR3 protein. Of about 780,000 distinct CDR3 sequences listed, about half were seen once; the top ten hold about a sixth. The sample taken for sequencing was blood. This sequence originates from a man aged 80 or over in good health. The chain joins TRBV4-3 to TRBJ2-5, with D perhaps matching TRBD1 or TRBD2 (6 bases each). CDR3 amino acids: CASSQGAAEGGGETQYF. Written as DNA, the CDR3 is TGCGCCAGCAGCCAAGGTGCAGCCGAGGGGGGTGGAGAGACCCAGTACTTC.